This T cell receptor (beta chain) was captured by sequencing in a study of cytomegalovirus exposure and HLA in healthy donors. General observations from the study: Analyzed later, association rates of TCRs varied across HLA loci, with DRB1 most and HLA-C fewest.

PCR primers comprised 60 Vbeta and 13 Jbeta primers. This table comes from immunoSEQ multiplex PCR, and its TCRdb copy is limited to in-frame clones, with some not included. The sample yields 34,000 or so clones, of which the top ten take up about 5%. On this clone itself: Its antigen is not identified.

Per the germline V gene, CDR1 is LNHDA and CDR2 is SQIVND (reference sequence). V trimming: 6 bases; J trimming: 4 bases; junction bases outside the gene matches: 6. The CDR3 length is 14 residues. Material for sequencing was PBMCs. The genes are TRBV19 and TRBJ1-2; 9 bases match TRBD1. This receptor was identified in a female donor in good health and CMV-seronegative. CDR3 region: CASRTTGGSYGYTF. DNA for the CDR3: TGTGCCAGTAGAACTACAGGGGGCAGCTATGGCTACACCTTC. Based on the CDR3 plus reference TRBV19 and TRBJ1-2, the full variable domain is DGGITQSPKYLFRKEGQNVTLSCEQNLNHDAMYWYRQDPGQGLRLIYYSQIVNDFQKGDIAEGYSVSREKKESFPLTVTSAQKNPTAFYLCASRTTGGSYGYTFGSGTRLTVV.